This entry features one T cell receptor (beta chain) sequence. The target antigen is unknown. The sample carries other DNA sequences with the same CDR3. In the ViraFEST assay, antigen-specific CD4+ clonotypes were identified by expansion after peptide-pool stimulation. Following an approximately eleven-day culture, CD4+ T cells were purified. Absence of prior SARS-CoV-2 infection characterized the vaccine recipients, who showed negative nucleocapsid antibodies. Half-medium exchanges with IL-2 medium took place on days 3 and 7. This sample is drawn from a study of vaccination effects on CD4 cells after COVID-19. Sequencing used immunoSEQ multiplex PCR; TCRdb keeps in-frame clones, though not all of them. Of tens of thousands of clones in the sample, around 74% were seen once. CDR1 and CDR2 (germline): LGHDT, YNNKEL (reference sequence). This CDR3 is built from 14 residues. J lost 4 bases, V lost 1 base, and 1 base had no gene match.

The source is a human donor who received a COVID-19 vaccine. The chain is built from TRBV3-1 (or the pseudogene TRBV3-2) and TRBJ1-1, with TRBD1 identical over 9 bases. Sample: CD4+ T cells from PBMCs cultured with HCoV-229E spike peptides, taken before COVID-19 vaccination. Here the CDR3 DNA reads TGTGCCAGCAGCCAAGCGGGACAGGGCACTGAAGCTTTCTTT. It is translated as CASSQAGQGTEAFF.